A selection of T cell receptor beta chains follows, all from one sample in a study of CD8 T cells in ankylosing spondylitis. TCRdb reanalysed the 5' RACE reads using MiXCR and keeps one entry per CDR3 protein. This sample has some 250,000 distinct CDR3 sequences, with around 7.8% found just once. The specimen was blood, either unsorted or a sorted T cell fraction (not recorded which). All receptors come from a male donor with ankylosing spondylitis or in good health (not recorded which). Both conserved end residues are trimmed from each CDR3. Each record gives: V gene, J gene, CDR3 protein.

V: TRBV7-2; J: TRBJ2-7; CDR3: ASSLVISPSEQY
V: TRBV11-2; J: TRBJ2-1; CDR3: ASSPPPSGKISYNEQF
V: TRBV6-1; J: TRBJ2-1; CDR3: ASNIPGLPYNEQF
V: TRBV4-2; J: TRBJ2-1; CDR3: ASSRSGLAGGNEQF
V: TRBV5-5; J: TRBJ1-5; CDR3: ASSYGDNQPQH
V: TRBV20-1; J: TRBJ2-3; CDR3: SARAGGRDTQY
V: TRBV20-1; J: TRBJ2-5; CDR3: SVVLPGGETQY
V: TRBV5-6; J: TRBJ1-5; CDR3: ASSLEANQPQH
V: TRBV7-2; J: TRBJ2-1; CDR3: ASSPEVAAGVYEQF
V: TRBV14; J: TRBJ2-7; CDR3: ASSQVGFLREQY
V: TRBV29-1; J: TRBJ1-4; CDR3: SVIEPTGVGEKLF
V: TRBV20-1; J: TRBJ1-5; CDR3: SARSDSNQPQH
V: TRBV5-1; J: TRBJ2-5; CDR3: ASSSSGIQETQY
V: TRBV20-1; J: TRBJ2-1; CDR3: SVYSRQGNNEQF
V: TRBV5-1; J: TRBJ1-4; CDR3: ASSLRAQGANEKLF
V: TRBV20-1; J: TRBJ1-5; CDR3: SASPGTPHQPQH
V: TRBV12-3/TRBV12-4; J: TRBJ2-2; CDR3: ASSFSARATGELF
V: TRBV2; J: TRBJ2-7; CDR3: ASSKGYEQY
V: TRBV5-6; J: TRBJ1-6; CDR3: ASSLAGYNSPLH
V: TRBV27; J: TRBJ1-2; CDR3: ATASGGGYT
V: TRBV12-3/TRBV12-4; J: TRBJ1-5; CDR3: ASSLLGVKNNQPQH
V: TRBV30; J: TRBJ1-5; CDR3: AWSPRKGGQPQH
V: TRBV7-9; J: TRBJ1-2; CDR3: ASSFRGGYGYT
V: TRBV11-3; J: TRBJ1-1; CDR3: ASSLMAGQNTEAF
V: TRBV20-1; J: TRBJ1-1; CDR3: SAKLGGGGGTEAF
V: TRBV12-3/TRBV12-4; J: TRBJ2-1; CDR3: ASTLGTSRPNEQF
V: TRBV2; J: TRBJ2-1; CDR3: ASSFFGGANEQF
V: TRBV27; J: TRBJ1-6; CDR3: ASSLGSDASPLH
V: TRBV7-9; J: TRBJ2-2; CDR3: ASSPGTLLTGELF
V: TRBV7-9; J: TRBJ2-7; CDR3: ASSSPGQGNEQY
V: TRBV5-1; J: TRBJ2-1; CDR3: ASSLDSGRDEQF
V: TRBV9; J: TRBJ1-2; CDR3: ASSEGFLQGYT
V: TRBV6-1; J: TRBJ2-3; CDR3: ASSEGSGGDTQY
V: TRBV20-1; J: TRBJ1-1; CDR3: SARDVQEDTEAF
V: TRBV9; J: TRBJ1-6; CDR3: ASRQGTDYNSPLH
V: TRBV6-1; J: TRBJ1-6; CDR3: ATRLLQGAPNSPLH
V: TRBV20-1; J: TRBJ1-1; CDR3: SARSTGTGGTEAF
V: TRBV29-1; J: TRBJ1-4; CDR3: SVGGQHEKLF
V: TRBV18; J: TRBJ2-1; CDR3: ASSPPGLAGGQEQF
V: TRBV7-2; J: TRBJ2-7; CDR3: ASSLDRGGYYEQY
V: TRBV5-1; J: TRBJ2-5; CDR3: ASSHGSYQETQY
V: TRBV12-3/TRBV12-4; J: TRBJ2-5; CDR3: ASSKGGETQY
V: TRBV30; J: TRBJ2-1; CDR3: AWSAGRRSEQF
V: TRBV18; J: TRBJ2-2; CDR3: ASSVTAGTTLNGELF
V: TRBV29-1; J: TRBJ2-7; CDR3: SVVLDGYEQY
V: TRBV5-1; J: TRBJ1-2; CDR3: ASSENRGGYGYT
V: TRBV11-2; J: TRBJ2-1; CDR3: ASSQTQSSYNEQF
V: TRBV20-1; J: TRBJ2-2; CDR3: SAEDTGELF
V: TRBV12-3/TRBV12-4; J: TRBJ2-3; CDR3: ASSFALRGDTQY
V: TRBV27; J: TRBJ2-7; CDR3: ASSFSLAGVYEQY
V: TRBV20-1; J: TRBJ2-1; CDR3: SARKERLGTYNEQF
V: TRBV7-8; J: TRBJ1-3; CDR3: ASSLAVHSGNTIY
V: TRBV4-3; J: TRBJ1-6; CDR3: ASSQDRTVNSPLH
V: TRBV9; J: TRBJ1-3; CDR3: ASSTRLGAGNTIY
V: TRBV7-8; J: TRBJ2-7; CDR3: ASSRPHTGVYEQY